A selection of T cell receptor beta chains follows, all from one sample in a study of blood T cells in healthy people across ages. In TCRdb, the 5' RACE reads were re-called with MiXCR into one record per CDR3 protein. The top ten clones hold around 32% of a sample with roughly 700,000 distinct CDR3 sequences, over 45% of them seen once. Material: blood. These receptors were taken from a woman aged 55-69 years in good health. Each CDR3 is given with its conserved first and last residue. Clone sizes are given selectively: once, few, many, or a class where the clone is expanded.

v_call: TRBV6-6
cdr3_length: 15
clone_size: NA
cdr3_aa: CASSYGTSAGETQYF

v_call: TRBV10-3
cdr3_length: 13
clone_size: few
cdr3_aa: CAISVGTAYGYTF

v_call: TRBV20-1
cdr3_length: 13
clone_size: NA
cdr3_aa: CSAQTRASETQYF

v_call: TRBV12-3/TRBV12-4
cdr3_length: 16
clone_size: NA
cdr3_aa: CASSLVSWDSYNEQYF

v_call: TRBV7-2
cdr3_length: 15
clone_size: NA
cdr3_aa: CASPPRRGQIDEQFF

v_call: TRBV29-1
cdr3_length: 17
clone_size: once
cdr3_aa: CGVEDRGAGGGNNEQFF

v_call: TRBV2
cdr3_length: 15
clone_size: NA
cdr3_aa: CASSVGGRHTDTQYF

v_call: TRBV5-1
cdr3_length: 13
clone_size: few
cdr3_aa: CASSSQGDYGYTF

v_call: TRBV7-6
cdr3_length: 14
clone_size: NA
cdr3_aa: CASSLDPLVGTQYF

v_call: TRBV27
cdr3_length: 14
clone_size: NA
cdr3_aa: CASSRAGLANEQYF

v_call: TRBV5-1
cdr3_length: 13
clone_size: many
cdr3_aa: CASSLEDQETQYF

v_call: TRBV4-3
cdr3_length: 14
clone_size: NA
cdr3_aa: CASSLTGGFSPLHF

v_call: TRBV5-1
cdr3_length: 13
clone_size: NA
cdr3_aa: CASSPLPTDTQYF

v_call: TRBV20-1
cdr3_length: 14
clone_size: once
cdr3_aa: CSAPDRGDDQPQHF

v_call: TRBV6-5
cdr3_length: 14
clone_size: NA
cdr3_aa: CASSYQTGNYGYTF

v_call: TRBV10-3
cdr3_length: 18
clone_size: NA
cdr3_aa: CAISVSAGIGSGANVLTF

v_call: TRBV12-3/TRBV12-4
cdr3_length: 13
clone_size: NA
cdr3_aa: CASRTGGHSPLHF

v_call: TRBV7-2
cdr3_length: 12
clone_size: NA
cdr3_aa: CASKISTDTQYF

v_call: TRBV27
cdr3_length: 13
clone_size: few
cdr3_aa: CASSLRGLGGYTF

v_call: TRBV7-2
cdr3_length: 16
clone_size: many
cdr3_aa: CASSPPSGRNYNEQFF

v_call: TRBV6-6
cdr3_length: 14
clone_size: few
cdr3_aa: CASSSQGDSYEQYF

v_call: TRBV7-8
cdr3_length: 15
clone_size: few
cdr3_aa: CASSLPRTGRETQYF

v_call: TRBV20-1
cdr3_length: 15
clone_size: few
cdr3_aa: CSASGLALAKNIQYF

v_call: TRBV7-9
cdr3_length: 14
clone_size: NA
cdr3_aa: CASSFRDRFYGYTF

v_call: TRBV27
cdr3_length: 14
clone_size: NA
cdr3_aa: CASSPIGGPYEQYF

v_call: TRBV4-2
cdr3_length: 13
clone_size: NA
cdr3_aa: CASSQEEGRGYTF

v_call: TRBV27
cdr3_length: 14
clone_size: once
cdr3_aa: CASQARGGFYGYTF

v_call: TRBV2
cdr3_length: 14
clone_size: once
cdr3_aa: CASSEGSPLYGYTF

v_call: TRBV7-2
cdr3_length: 12
clone_size: NA
cdr3_aa: CASSKDRGWAFF

v_call: TRBV3-1
cdr3_length: 12
clone_size: NA
cdr3_aa: CASSQRDARPHF

v_call: TRBV12-3/TRBV12-4
cdr3_length: 14
clone_size: NA
cdr3_aa: CASSTDSRNTEAFF

v_call: TRBV5-5
cdr3_length: 15
clone_size: once
cdr3_aa: CASSFRQGSTDTQYF

v_call: TRBV7-2
cdr3_length: 15
clone_size: few
cdr3_aa: CASSLAGQGAYEQYF

v_call: TRBV5-1
cdr3_length: 16
clone_size: once
cdr3_aa: CASSFRGRGNRDEQYF

v_call: TRBV7-2
cdr3_length: 14
clone_size: NA
cdr3_aa: CASSPRGSNQPQHF

v_call: TRBV9
cdr3_length: 14
clone_size: NA
cdr3_aa: CASSAGQGRYEQYF

v_call: TRBV7-9
cdr3_length: 15
clone_size: few
cdr3_aa: CASSPQTGLQETQYF

v_call: TRBV20-1
cdr3_length: 15
clone_size: NA
cdr3_aa: CSASLPAGVVETQYF

v_call: TRBV2
cdr3_length: 15
clone_size: few
cdr3_aa: CASTPTSQQHNEQFF

v_call: TRBV10-3
cdr3_length: 13
clone_size: NA
cdr3_aa: CAISSSLTGELFF

v_call: TRBV4-3
cdr3_length: 14
clone_size: few
cdr3_aa: CASSPNRPGYEQYF

v_call: TRBV3-1
cdr3_length: 15
clone_size: NA
cdr3_aa: CASSQDVSVTDEQYF

v_call: TRBV5-4
cdr3_length: 14
clone_size: NA
cdr3_aa: CASSLSTANYGYTF

v_call: TRBV27
cdr3_length: 16
clone_size: NA
cdr3_aa: CASRPPGLWVRSPLHF

v_call: TRBV4-1
cdr3_length: 15
clone_size: NA
cdr3_aa: CASSQERQGLYEQFF

v_call: TRBV10-3
cdr3_length: 15
clone_size: NA
cdr3_aa: CAISGVAGVSNEQFF

v_call: TRBV12-5
cdr3_length: 15
clone_size: NA
cdr3_aa: CASGLNSIQRFRAFF

v_call: TRBV5-1
cdr3_length: 14
clone_size: NA
cdr3_aa: CASSFTDTNTEAFF

v_call: TRBV20-1
cdr3_length: 16
clone_size: NA
cdr3_aa: CSARPRGAGGTGELFF

v_call: TRBV7-2
cdr3_length: 17
clone_size: few
cdr3_aa: CASSLEGLAGVRDTQYF

v_call: TRBV10-3
cdr3_length: 14
clone_size: NA
cdr3_aa: CAISYTSSSYEQYF

v_call: TRBV29-1
cdr3_length: 13
clone_size: few
cdr3_aa: CSVVGLDSYEQYF

v_call: TRBV6-1
cdr3_length: 15
clone_size: NA
cdr3_aa: CASKPGTSGIYEQYF

v_call: TRBV7-2
cdr3_length: 12
clone_size: many
cdr3_aa: CASSLGADTQYF

v_call: TRBV12-3/TRBV12-4
cdr3_length: 13
clone_size: few
cdr3_aa: CASRPGGQETQYF